One TCR beta chain is described in this entry. The antigen is undetermined. These data originate in a study of T cell responses to AZD1222 COVID-19 vaccine. Study outcomes and limitations: Donor demographics were predominantly white British with a female majority; clonal diversity may be underestimated. Vaccination with two AZD1222 doses was followed by a rise in Spike-specific TCR breadth and depth. Reports indicate that nearly half of spike-specific TCRs are directed at unmutated variant regions.

The method was immunoSEQ multiplex PCR; TCRdb's version includes in-frame clones alone and lacks a portion of them. The sample yields about 270,000 clones, 90% to 95% seen once. This specimen consisted of peripheral blood, obtained 28 days after the second AZD1222 dose. This clonotype originated in an adult who received the AZD1222 COVID-19 vaccine.

CDR3 amino acids: CASSFRETQYF. The CDR3 bases are TGTGCCAGCAGTTTCCGGGAGACCCAGTACTTC. V is TRBV12-3 or TRBV12-4 and J is TRBJ2-5; D call uncertain. V lost 3 bases to trimming and J lost 5 bases, with 4 bases between them. The CDR3 loop spans 11 amino acids.